A selection of T cell receptor beta chains follows, all from one sample in a study of T cells in tuberculosis. Profiling relied on immunoSEQ multiplex PCR, and the TCRdb table lists in-frame clones only, not all of them. The sample has some 7,900 clones, approximately 95% seen once. The sequencing sample was made of PBMCs. The receptors stem from an adult with tuberculosis. CDR3s include the opening cysteine and the closing phenylalanine or tryptophan. Each record gives: J gene, V gene, clone size, D gene, CDR3 DNA, CDR3 protein. The D gene is left open where the match is weak. Clone size is not always given. Where it is, it says once, few, many or a class for expanded clones.

TRBJ1-4 | TRBV28 | - | TRBD1 | TGTGCCAGCAGTCGTCACAGGGGGGGTAATGAAAAACTGTTTTTT | CASSRHRGGNEKLFF
TRBJ1-2 | TRBV2 | - | - | TGTGCCAGCAGGGGGACTTTTAACTATGGCTACACCTTC | CASRGTFNYGYTF
TRBJ2-7 | TRBV5-5 | - | TRBD2 | TGTGCCAGCAGCTTGTTCGCGGGAGCTCGGATCGAGCAGTACTTC | CASSLFAGARIEQYF
TRBJ2-7 | TRBV27 | - | TRBD1 | TGTGCCAGCAGTTGGGACAGGGTGGCCCACGAGCAGTACTTC | CASSWDRVAHEQYF
TRBJ1-1 | TRBV20-1 | - | - | TGCATATACCGGCAGGGAACTGAAGCTTTCTTT | CIYRQGTEAFF
TRBJ2-6 | TRBV6-5 | - | - | TGTGCCAGCAGTTACTCGAAGGGAGCTGGGGCCAACGTCCTGACTTTC | CASSYSKGAGANVLTF
TRBJ1-1 | TRBV6-6 | large | TRBD1 | TGTGCCAGCAGCTCCGACAGGGGGAGCATGAACACTGAAGCTTTCTTT | CASSSDRGSMNTEAFF
TRBJ2-3 | TRBV5-6 | once | TRBD1 | TGTGCCAGCAGCTTGGGGACAGGGACGGGAACAGATACGCAGTATTTT | CASSLGTGTGTDTQYF
TRBJ2-1 | TRBV15 | - | TRBD1 | TGTGCCACCCGCGGGACAGGGGGGATTGAGCAGTTCTTC | CATRGTGGIEQFF
TRBJ1-2 | TRBV6-5 | - | TRBD1 | TGTGCCAGCAGCTCGGAGACAGGGAACTATGGCTACACCTTC | CASSSETGNYGYTF
TRBJ2-2 | TRBV10-1 | - | TRBD2 | TGCGCCAGCAGTGATAGAGTTAGTAGCGGGGTAACCGGGGAGCTGTTTTTT | CASSDRVSSGVTGELFF
TRBJ2-3 | TRBV5-5 | once | - | TGTGCCAGCAGCTTGAGGCTGCCCGGGGATACGCAGTATTTT | CASSLRLPGDTQYF
TRBJ2-2 | TRBV7-2 | - | TRBD2 | TGTGCCAGCAGGCTTAGCGGGGGGGCCGGAACCGGGGAGCTGTTTTTT | CASRLSGGAGTGELFF
TRBJ2-1 | TRBV7-2 | - | TRBD1 | TGTGCCAGCAGCTTCCGACAGGGCTCCTACAATGAGCAGTTCTTC | CASSFRQGSYNEQFF
TRBJ2-2 | TRBV6-1 | - | - | TGTGCCAGCAGTGGACTAGGGGCACCAGGGGAGCTGTTTTTT | CASSGLGAPGELFF
TRBJ2-2 | TRBV7-2 | - | - | TGTGCCAGCAGCCAACAGGGTTACGGGGAGCTGTTTTTT | CASSQQGYGELFF
TRBJ2-1 | TRBV7-2 | - | TRBD2 | TGTGCCAGCAGACCAGCTAGCGGGTTCTACAATGAGCAGTTCTTC | CASRPASGFYNEQFF
TRBJ1-5 | TRBV1 | - | - | TGCACCAGCAGCCCTCAACCCGACAGGAGCCCGTCCCAGCATTTT | CTSSPQPDRSPSQHF
TRBJ1-2 | TRBV7-9 | - | - | TGTGCCAGCAGCTTGGGCGAGGGGGACTATGGCTACACCTTC | CASSLGEGDYGYTF
TRBJ1-2 | TRBV11-2 | - | TRBD1 | TGTGCCAGCAGCAACCAATCACAGGGGGTATTATCTGGCTACACCTTC | CASSNQSQGVLSGYTF
TRBJ2-1 | TRBV6-5 | - | - | TGTGCCAGCAGTGCACTCCTAGCAGGCGACAATGAGCAGTTCTTC | CASSALLAGDNEQFF
TRBJ2-2 | TRBV10-3 | - | - | TGTGCCATACGAACAGCTTTTAACACCGGGGAGCTGTTTTTT | CAIRTAFNTGELFF
TRBJ1-3 | TRBV7-2 | once | TRBD1 | TGTGCCACCAACGGACAGGGCGGCGGAAACACCATATATTTT | CATNGQGGGNTIYF
TRBJ2-7 | TRBV20-1 | - | - | TGCAGTGCTAGAGGAGGGTACGAGCAGTACTTC | CSARGGYEQYF
TRBJ1-1 | TRBV19 | - | - | TGTGCCAGTAGTCCCGTATATCCCGGGGGAGCTTTCTTT | CASSPVYPGGAFF
TRBJ1-5 | TRBV4-1 | - | - | TGCGCCAGCAGCCAAACGCGGGTGGGCAATCAGCCCCAGCATTTT | CASSQTRVGNQPQHF
TRBJ2-5 | TRBV7-2 | - | TRBD2 | TGTGCCAGCAGCCACCTTAGCGGGGGGCATAAAGAGACCCAGTACTTC | CASSHLSGGHKETQYF
TRBJ2-7 | TRBV6-6 | - | - | TGTGCCAGCAGGCAGGACTACTCCTACGAGCAGTACTTC | CASRQDYSYEQYF
TRBJ1-1 | TRBV10-1 | few | TRBD1 | TGCGCCAGCAGTGAGTGGGACAGCACTGAAGCTTTCTTT | CASSEWDSTEAFF
TRBJ1-2 | TRBV6-1 | once | - | TGTGCCAGCAGTGAAGAGCCAGCCGGGGGCTACACCTTC | CASSEEPAGGYTF
TRBJ2-3 | TRBV5-1 | - | TRBD2 | TGCGCCAGCAGCTTGAGGGTGGCGGGAGGAACAGATACGCAGTATTTT | CASSLRVAGGTDTQYF
TRBJ1-1 | TRBV25-1 | few | TRBD1 | TGTGCCAGCAGTGAATTCGAAGACAGGGTAACTGAAGCTTTCTTT | CASSEFEDRVTEAFF
TRBJ2-5 | TRBV9 | - | - | TGTGCCAGCAGCGTAGGGGACGGGAGACTAGGAGAGACCCAGTACTTC | CASSVGDGRLGETQYF
TRBJ2-3 | TRBV6-5 | - | TRBD2 | TGTGCCAGCAGGACTAGCATAGATACGCAGTATTTT | CASRTSIDTQYF
TRBJ2-7 | TRBV7-2 | - | - | TGTGCCAGCAGCTTAGTTTACGGGGACTCCTACGAGCAGTACTTC | CASSLVYGDSYEQYF
TRBJ2-1 | TRBV5-6 | - | TRBD2 | TGTGCCAGCAGCTCGGGACTAGCAGGGGACAATGAGCAGTTCTTC | CASSSGLAGDNEQFF
TRBJ1-3 | TRBV7-6 | - | TRBD1 | TGTGCCAGCAGCTTAGAACCGGGACAGGGTTACTCTGGAAACACCATATATTTT | CASSLEPGQGYSGNTIYF
TRBJ2-5 | TRBV5-1 | once | - | TGCGCCAGCAACGTCCAGTACCAAGAGACCCAGTACTTC | CASNVQYQETQYF
TRBJ2-2 | TRBV7-6 | - | TRBD1 | TGTGCCAGCAGCTTTTACCGGGACAGGGTCACCGGGGAGCTGTTTTTT | CASSFYRDRVTGELFF
TRBJ2-7 | TRBV29-1 | - | - | TGCAGCGCCCTAGGGGAGGATGTCGAGCAGTACTTC | CSALGEDVEQYF
TRBJ2-3 | TRBV4-1 | - | TRBD2 | TGCGCCAGCAGCCAACTTAGCGGGAGGTTCGATACGCAGTATTTT | CASSQLSGRFDTQYF
TRBJ1-1 | TRBV13 | - | - | TGTGCCAGCAGCTTAGGACAGGGCCCGCGGACTGAAGCTTTCTTT | CASSLGQGPRTEAFF
TRBJ2-5 | TRBV7-7 | - | TRBD1 | TGTGCCAGCAGCCTTTCCAGGGGGCAAGAGACCCAGTACTTC | CASSLSRGQETQYF
TRBJ2-5 | TRBV2 | once | TRBD1 | TGTGCCAGCAGGGGACAGGGGGCTAGGAGGGAGACCCAGTACTTC | CASRGQGARRETQYF
TRBJ2-1 | TRBV5-1 | - | TRBD2 | TGCGCCAGCAGCTTGGCCACCGCAGTAGCGGGATTAGTCAATGAGCAGTTCTTC | CASSLATAVAGLVNEQFF
TRBJ2-7 | TRBV11-2 | once | - | TGTGCCAGCAGCTCCCCGACAGCTTCCTACGAGCAGTACTTC | CASSSPTASYEQYF
TRBJ2-5 | TRBV2 | - | - | TGTGCCAGCAGTGTGGGGGAGGAAGAGACCCAGTACTTC | CASSVGEEETQYF
TRBJ2-1 | TRBV5-1 | - | - | TGCGCCAGCAGCTTGGACAGGCGGTCCTACAATGAGCAGTTCTTC | CASSLDRRSYNEQFF